This T cell receptor beta chain is from a study of blood T cell repertoires in COVID-19. The table came from immunoSEQ multiplex PCR; TCRdb's copy has only in-frame clones and leaves some out. The repertoire holds around 100,000 clones, with 80% to 90% as singletons. CDR1 and CDR2 from the germline V gene are LGHDT and YNNKEL (reference sequence). The CDR3 contains 15 residues. V lost 1 base to trimming and J lost 7 bases, with 17 bases between them. The TCR sequence derives from a woman between 45 and 65 years old with acute or convalescent COVID-19. V is TRBV3-1 (or the pseudogene TRBV3-2) and J is TRBJ2-7; D is perhaps TRBD1 (6 bases). Sequencing input: peripheral blood. The CDR3 here is CASSQGALQGMEQYF. In DNA, the CDR3 is TGTGCCAGCAGCCAAGGGGCTTTGCAGGGGATGGAGCAGTACTTC.